Presented here are 28 T cell receptor beta chains from one specimen sequenced in a study of CD8 T cells in ankylosing spondylitis. For these receptors, no antigen is known. TCRdb ran MiXCR on the 5' RACE reads and lists one entry per CDR3 protein. Counted here are some 200,000 distinct CDR3 sequences, around 6.6% occurring once; the ten biggest clones make up 13% to 15%. Broader study findings: Ankylosing spondylitis blood appeared to carry a characteristic TCR beta motif of roughly eight highly homologous variants.

The sequenced sample consisted of blood, either unsorted or a sorted T cell fraction (not recorded which). These receptors were taken from a male donor with ankylosing spondylitis.

This clonotype was found a few times. The J gene is TRBJ2-1, the V gene TRBV30, with a tentative D call TRBD2 (6 bases). CDR3 length: 15 amino acids. Germline CDR1 GTSNPN, CDR2 SVGIG (reference sequence). The germline V and J ends were trimmed by 1 base and 2 bases, with 12 bases remaining between them. CDR3 sequence reads: CAWSGGLPTYNEQFF. The CDR3 coding sequence is TGTGCCTGGAGTGGGGGACTGCCAACCTACAATGAGCAGTTCTTC.

The J gene is TRBJ2-7, the V gene TRBV20-1; either TRBD1 or TRBD2 may supply D (5 bases each). Germline loops: CDR1 DFQATT, CDR2 SNEGSKA (reference sequence). V shed 6 bases and J shed 1 base, with 16 bases lying between them. The CDR3 covers 14 residues. CDR3 DNA sequence: TGCAGTGCGTGGGACGCCAGCAAATCCTACGAGCAGTACTTC. This translates into CSAWDASKSYEQYF.

J is TRBJ2-5 and V is TRBV11-2, with 12 bases identical to TRBD2. The CDR3 loop spans 17 amino acids. The germline CDR1 and CDR2 sequences are SGHAT and FQNNGV. Trimming cost V 7 bases and J 5 bases; bases outside gene matches: 14. Here the CDR3 reads CASKRGLAGGPSETQYF. CDR3 DNA sequence: TGTGCCAGCAAAAGGGGTCTAGCGGGAGGGCCGTCCGAGACCCAGTACTTC.

This clonotype has just a few counts. The chain uses TRBV5-1 and TRBJ2-1, with D perhaps matching TRBD2 (5 bases). CDR3 length equals 15 residues. The V gene lost 3 bases and the J gene lost 3 bases, with 13 bases spanning the gap. The germline V gene has CDR1 SGHRS and CDR2 YFSETQ. CDR3 nucleotides: TGCGCCAGCAGCTCTCTAGCAGCCAACTACAATGAGCAGTTCTTC. Its protein is CASSSLAANYNEQFF.

The J gene is TRBJ2-2, the V gene TRBV11-2; D is possibly TRBD1 or TRBD2 (7 bases each). This CDR3 has 19 residues. CDR1 and CDR2 (germline): SGHAT, FQNNGV. Trimming took off 0 bases at V and 5 bases at J, with 22 bases between the two ends. Here the CDR3 reads CASSLDEGDRREVTGELFF. Written as DNA, the CDR3 is TGTGCCAGCAGCTTAGACGAAGGGGACAGACGGGAGGTGACCGGGGAGCTGTTTTTT.

The chain uses TRBV20-1 and TRBJ2-1; maybe TRBD2 (7 bases). This CDR3 contains 15 residues. The V end lost 1 base, the J end lost 4 bases, and 14 bases lay between the germline ends. Germline loops: CDR1 DFQATT, CDR2 SNEGSKA (reference sequence). The CDR3 region has the DNA TGCAGTGCTAGAGCCCTGGGGGGGCCGTACAATGAGCAGTTCTTC. Encoded protein: CSARALGGPYNEQFF.

At least ten counts were recorded for this clonotype. The chain links TRBV9 to TRBJ2-7, with a tentative D call TRBD2 (5 bases). CDR3 length equals 15 residues. The V and J ends lost 4 bases and 2 bases respectively, with 16 bases between them. In germline, CDR1 is SGDLS, CDR2 YYNGEE. CDR3 sequence (DNA): TGTGCCAGCAGCCCCCGGACTGGAACCGCCTACGAGCAGTACTTC. Translation: CASSPRTGTAYEQYF.

The genes are TRBV28 and TRBJ2-1, with D possibly matching TRBD2 (7 bases). The CDR3 covers 15 residues. Trimming left V 5 bases short and J 9 bases short, with 20 bases between. Germline CDR1 MDHEN, CDR2 SYDVKM. Here the CDR3 DNA reads TGTGCCAGCAGTCCCCCGGGGGGCCAAGGTCCTGAGCAGTTCTTC. Translated, it gives CASSPPGGQGPEQFF.

This clonotype was detected many times. The V call is TRBV6-6, the J call TRBJ2-7, with 7 bases identical to TRBD1. CDR1 is MNHNY and CDR2 is SVGAGI in the germline V gene (reference sequence). J gave up 7 bases and V 7 bases, and 4 bases lay outside the gene matches. CDR3 length: 11 amino acids. The CDR3 nucleotides are TGTGCCAGCAACGAGGGACAGGAGCAGTACTTC. Its protein product is CASNEGQEQYF.

There are a few counts of this clonotype. V is TRBV10-2 and J is TRBJ2-7, with 9 bases identical to TRBD1. V lost 1 base to trimming and J lost 3 bases; unmatched junction nucleotides: 4. CDR1 and CDR2 from the germline V gene are WSHSY and SAAADI. The CDR3 totals 15 residues. CDR3 bases: TGCGCCAGCAGTGAGTATGGGACAGGGTTCTACGAGCAGTACTTC. Protein: CASSEYGTGFYEQYF.

There are many counts of this clonotype. V is TRBV12-3 or TRBV12-4 and J is TRBJ1-2, with D possibly matching TRBD1 (5 bases). The CDR3 has 17 amino acids. Trimming shortened V by 3 bases and J by 1 base, and 18 bases separated the two germline ends. Here the CDR3 DNA reads TGTGCCAGCAGTTTGGGATTCACCCAGGGATTTAACTATGGCTACACCTTC. It translates to CASSLGFTQGFNYGYTF.

As regards this clonotype: A much larger clone lies a single base off, so this may be a read error. The rearrangement joins TRBV25-1 to TRBJ2-2; possibly TRBD2 for D (5 bases). Germline V gene data show CDR1 as MGHDK and CDR2 as SYGVNS. Trimming pared 5 bases from V and 6 bases from J, leaving 19 bases between. The CDR3 is made up of 16 amino acids. CDR3: CASSRGRRLDPGELFF. CDR3 nucleotides: TGTGCCAGCAGTCGGGGAAGAAGGTTAGACCCCGGGGAGCTGTTTTTT.

At least ten counts were recorded for this clonotype. The V gene is TRBV19, the J gene TRBJ1-6; D uncertain. The CDR3 consists of 15 residues. CDR1 is LNHDA, CDR2 SQIVND, per germline (reference sequence). The V end was cut by 6 bases, the J end by 11 bases, with 20 bases between. CDR3 loop: CASRKLALSSTPLHF. In DNA, the CDR3 is TGTGCCAGTAGGAAGTTAGCTCTATCTTCCACACCCCTCCACTTT.

J is TRBJ2-2 and V is TRBV2; D is uncertain. CDR1 SNHLY and CDR2 FYNNEI come from the germline V gene. The CDR3 has 17 amino acids. The ends were cut back, 0 bases at V and 0 bases at J, with 11 bases in the middle. Here the CDR3 reads CASSEAPLVTNTGELFF. The CDR3 nucleotides are TGTGCCAGCAGTGAAGCCCCCCTAGTAACGAACACCGGGGAGCTGTTTTTT.

There are many counts of this clonotype. The chain combines TRBV4-2 with TRBJ1-1; perhaps TRBD1 as D (6 bases). The germline gives CDR1 LGHNA, CDR2 YNFKEQ. This CDR3 is 15 amino acids long. Trimming took 5 bases from V and 1 from J, leaving 14 bases between them. CDR3 amino acids: CASSANRGGNTEAFF. Here the CDR3 DNA reads TGTGCCAGCAGCGCGAACAGAGGGGGGAACACTGAAGCTTTCTTT.

This clonotype was seen repeatedly, ten times or more. This chain joins TRBV6-2 or TRBV6-3 and TRBJ1-1; D is perhaps TRBD1 (5 bases). CDR3 length equals 14 residues. V dropped 6 bases and J dropped 4 bases, with 15 bases sitting between them. Germline V CDR1 and CDR2: MNHEY, SVGEGT. The CDR3 DNA reads as TGTGCCAGCAGATGGACCGGGGGGGGCACTGAAGCTTTCTTT. It yields the protein CASRWTGGGTEAFF.

This chain links TRBV2 with TRBJ1-1; a weak D match, TRBD1 (5 bases). The CDR3 length is 19 residues. V was pared by 4 bases and J by 2 bases, with 26 bases between. The germline CDR1 and CDR2 sequences are SNHLY and FYNNEI. The DNA of the CDR3 is TGTGCCAGCAGTGTTCTCTCTGGTGGCGAGGGGCCTTCAAACACTGAAGCTTTCTTT. It codes for CASSVLSGGEGPSNTEAFF.

This clonotype appeared many times. The rearrangement links TRBV12-3 or TRBV12-4 to TRBJ2-1, with D tentatively TRBD2 (7 bases). Trimming pared 2 bases from V and 0 bases from J, leaving 11 bases between. The CDR3 spans 16 residues. The CDR3 here is CASSLLGGLSYNEQFF. The CDR3 DNA reads as TGTGCCAGCAGTTTACTCGGGGGGCTCTCCTACAATGAGCAGTTCTTC.

In this sample, this clonotype turned up a few times. CDR3 sequence reads: CASSLQGGEQYF. CDR3 in DNA: TGTGCCAGCAGTCTACAGGGGGGGGAGCAGTACTTC. This sequence joins TRBV7-8 and TRBJ2-7; D is possibly TRBD1 (8 bases). Trimming left V 6 bases short and J 7 bases short, with 13 bases between. The CDR3 loop spans 12 amino acids. Per germline, CDR1 SGHVS and CDR2 FQNEAQ.

This clonotype was seen at least ten times. The chain is built from TRBV6-5 and TRBJ1-1; possible D gene TRBD1, 5 bases. Germline V gene data show CDR1 as MNHEY and CDR2 as SVGAGI. V lost 0 bases and J 5 bases, leaving 10 bases between the germline ends. This CDR3 is 14 amino acids long. The CDR3 sequence is CASSYSGTTTEAFF. The CDR3 DNA reads as TGTGCCAGCAGTTACTCGGGGACCACAACTGAAGCTTTCTTT.

The rearrangement uses TRBV19 and TRBJ2-7, with D perhaps TRBD1 (5 bases). This CDR3 has 13 residues. V gave up 4 bases and J gave up 3 bases, with 10 bases separating them. Germline CDR1 and CDR2: LNHDA and SQIVND (reference sequence). This chain's CDR3 is CASSRQILYEQYF. In DNA form, the CDR3 reads TGTGCCAGTAGTAGACAGATACTCTACGAGCAGTACTTC.

This clonotype was counted ten times or more. CDR3 sequence (DNA): TGTGCCGCCAGCAGCGAGATCTCCTACGAGCAGTACTTC. Its protein is CAASSEISYEQYF. The V and J genes are TRBV28 and TRBJ2-7; D uncertain. Germline V gene data show CDR1 as MDHEN and CDR2 as SYDVKM. V shed 11 bases and J shed 0 bases, with 14 bases lying between them. The CDR3 is made up of 13 amino acids.

This clonotype was counted only a few times. The genes are TRBV20-1 and TRBJ2-7, with TRBD2 as a possible D gene (6 bases). V dropped 4 bases and J dropped 2 bases, with 12 bases sitting between them. Per germline, CDR1 DFQATT and CDR2 SNEGSKA (reference sequence). The CDR3 has 13 amino acids. CDR3 sequence reads: CSATAGTTYEQYF. DNA of the CDR3: TGCAGTGCTACCGCGGGGACCACCTACGAGCAGTACTTC.

This clonotype was detected ten times or more. V and J are TRBV4-3 and TRBJ2-7, with 12 bases fitting TRBD2. CDR3 length: 16 amino acids. Unmatched junction bases numbered 10, after V lost 3 bases and J lost 7 bases. Germline V CDR1 and CDR2: LGHNA, YSLEER. The CDR3: CASSQTGLAGTREQYF. The DNA of the CDR3 is TGCGCCAGCAGCCAGACAGGACTAGCGGGGACCAGGGAGCAGTACTTC.

This clonotype was counted ten times or more. The gene calls are TRBV4-3 and TRBJ2-1; 8 bases are a match to TRBD2. The germline V gene has CDR1 LGHNA and CDR2 YSLEER. The CDR3 extends over 15 amino acids. The J segment lost 9 bases and the V segment lost 8 bases, leaving 15 bases of the junction unmatched. This CDR3 is CASAAGAGVKSEQFF. The CDR3 DNA reads as TGCGCCAGCGCCGCGGGAGCGGGAGTCAAGAGTGAGCAGTTCTTC.

This clonotype has only a few counts. The V gene is TRBV7-2, the J gene TRBJ2-3; D perhaps matches TRBD2 (5 bases). The germline V and J ends were trimmed by 0 bases and 4 bases, with 20 bases remaining between them. Germline lookup yields CDR1 SGHTA and CDR2 FQGNSA. This CDR3 region has 18 residues. CDR3 sequence reads: CASSLALWRVEVSDTQYF. The CDR3 nucleotides read TGTGCCAGCAGCTTAGCCCTGTGGCGGGTGGAGGTATCAGATACGCAGTATTTT.

This clonotype was recorded a few times. The CDR3 DNA reads as TGCGCCAGCAGCCTAGGGTGGGGGGGCGCTGAAGCTTTCTTT. This sequence encodes CASSLGWGGAEAFF. The chain combines TRBV4-1 with TRBJ1-1; D is possibly TRBD1 (6 bases). The CDR3 is 14 amino acids. CDR1 and CDR2 from the germline V gene are MGHRA and YSYEKL. V was shortened by 4 bases and J by 6 bases, with 15 bases between the two germline ends.

This clonotype came up a few times. The chain has TRBV7-8 and TRBJ2-5, with TRBD1 identical over 10 bases. Unmatched junction bases numbered 12, after V lost 4 bases and J lost 4 bases. Germline-derived CDR1 and CDR2 are SGHVS and FQNEAQ. The CDR3 consists of 17 residues. CDR3 in amino acids: CASSSPPSGTGAETQYF. In nucleotides, the CDR3 is TGTGCCAGCAGCTCGCCACCCTCCGGGACAGGGGCAGAGACCCAGTACTTC.